The 22 T cell receptor beta chains below come from one sample, sequenced in a study of breast tumors, draining lymph nodes, adjacent tissues (dated by TCRdb to between 2015 and 2016). Preparation of the library involved multiplex PCR. The sequencer listed for this sample is Illumina HiSeq 2000. TCRdb cleaned the public reads at Q25 with fastp, built clones with MiXCR and kept in-frame beta chains. Entries that share a CDR3 protein sequence are merged under the most common genes and DNA. Across this sample there are approximately 130,000 distinct CDR3 sequences, with over 20% seen only once. The top ten constitute about 2.2% of the sample. Lymph node samples came from the axillary draining lymph nodes of breast cancer patients. What was sequenced was axillary lymph node tissue. These receptors came from a female donor with breast cancer. Some clones in this sample may be carry-over from other donors' samples.

The V and J genes are TRBV3-1 and TRBJ1-2; D uncertain. Germline CDR1 and CDR2: LGHDT and YNNKEL (reference sequence). Between the trimmed V and J ends, which lost 0 bases and 9 bases, there was a span of 11 bases. This CDR3 spans 13 amino acids. This CDR3 is CASSQDNSARYTF. Written as DNA, the CDR3 is TGTGCCAGCAGCCAAGATAATAGCGCCCGCTACACCTTC.

In this sample, this clonotype turned up many times. The genes are TRBV5-1 and TRBJ2-3, with D perhaps matching TRBD1 (5 bases). Trimming cost V 0 bases and J 3 bases, with 11 bases left between them. The CDR3 covers 15 residues. Germline lookup yields CDR1 SGHRS and CDR2 YFSETQ. The CDR3 is CASSLAQGGTDTQYF. DNA for the CDR3: TGCGCCAGCAGCTTGGCGCAGGGCGGAACAGATACGCAGTATTTT. Supplemented by reference TRBV5-1 and TRBJ2-3, the full variable domain reads KAGVTQTPRYLIKTRGQQVTLSCSPISGHRSVSWYQQTPGQGLQFLFEYFSETQRNKGNFPGRFSGRQFSNSRSEMNVSTLELGDSALYLCASSLAQGGTDTQYFGPGTRLTVL.

The table lists this clonotype with many counts. J is TRBJ2-1 and V is TRBV5-4; D unclear. The germline V and J ends were trimmed by 4 bases and 0 bases, with 11 bases remaining between them. The germline gives CDR1 SGHNT, CDR2 YYREEE (reference sequence). The CDR3 runs to 15 residues. The CDR3 nucleotides are TGTGCCAGCAGCGTAATGGAAAGCTCCTACAATGAGCAGTTCTTC. Residues: CASSVMESSYNEQFF.

This clonotype has ten or more counts. CDR3 sequence: CASSPGGENEKLFF. CDR3 nucleotide sequence: TGCGCCAGCAGCCCGGGGGGGGAGAATGAAAAACTGTTTTTT. The rearrangement joins TRBV5-1 to TRBJ1-4; possibly TRBD1 for D (5 bases). CDR1 SGHRS and CDR2 YFSETQ come from the germline V gene. V shed 4 bases and J shed 5 bases, with 12 bases lying between them. The length of the CDR3 is 14 residues.

In this sample, this clonotype turned up many times. V is TRBV9 and J is TRBJ2-7; D possibly corresponds to TRBD2 (5 bases). Trimming removed 3 bases from V and 5 bases from J, with 6 bases in between. Germline-derived CDR1 and CDR2 are SGDLS and YYNGEE. The CDR3 spans 11 residues. As DNA, the CDR3 is TGTGCCAGCAGCGATAGCGACGAGCAGTACTTC. Translating gives CASSDSDEQYF.

The chain has TRBV5-1 and TRBJ2-1, with TRBD1 matching 8 bases. Trimming removed 0 bases from V and 5 bases from J; junction bases left unmatched: 4. There are 15 residues in the CDR3. Germline lookup yields CDR1 SGHRS and CDR2 YFSETQ. Here the CDR3 reads CASSLGVTGDNEQFF. CDR3 in DNA: TGCGCCAGCAGCTTGGGGGTGACAGGGGACAATGAGCAGTTCTTC.

This clonotype was seen at least ten times. The J gene is TRBJ2-1, the V gene TRBV9; TRBD2 matches at 9 bases. From germline, CDR1 is SGDLS and CDR2 YYNGEE. The CDR3 contains 15 residues. Trimming cost V 3 bases and J 12 bases; bases outside gene matches: 13. CDR3 region: CASSAKREDLRGQFF. The CDR3 region has the DNA TGTGCCAGCAGCGCCAAGCGGGAGGACCTCCGGGGGCAGTTCTTC.

This clonotype was counted at least ten times. V is TRBV27 and J is TRBJ2-5; the D gene is possibly TRBD2 (6 bases). The CDR3 extends over 14 amino acids. In germline, CDR1 is MNHEY, CDR2 SMNVEV (reference sequence). V shed 5 bases and J shed 6 bases, with 16 bases lying between them. The CDR3 region is CASSDLEGRKTQYF. The CDR3 nucleotides read TGTGCCAGCAGTGACCTTGAAGGGAGGAAGACCCAGTACTTC.

Regarding this clonotype: The conserved phenylalanine or tryptophan is not found at the CDR3 terminus, so this likely reflects a read error. The chain has TRBV7-3 and TRBJ2-5, with a possible D match to TRBD2 (7 bases). V was trimmed by 1 base and J by 5 bases, leaving 14 bases between them. The length of the CDR3 is 15 residues. From germline, CDR1 is SGHTA and CDR2 FQGTGA. CDR3 DNA: TGTGCCAGCAGCTTAATGGGGGGGCGTGAGGAGACCCAGTACTCC. It translates to CASSLMGGREETQYS.

This clonotype occurred once. The CDR3 reads CASSGTGIGTEAFF. The CDR3 DNA reads TGTGCCAGCAGTGGGACAGGGATTGGGACTGAAGCTTTCTTT. The chain carries TRBV6-6 and TRBJ1-1; 9 positions agree with TRBD1. Germline V lookup: CDR1 MNHNY, CDR2 SVGAGI (reference sequence). This CDR3 comprises 14 residues. Germline trimming cut 5 bases from V and 5 bases from J; bases unmatched to any gene: 6.

The table lists this clonotype with many counts. Here the CDR3 reads CASSLSSSQPYEQYF. Written as DNA, the CDR3 is TGTGCCAGCAGTTTATCGTCGAGTCAACCCTACGAGCAGTACTTC. The J gene is TRBJ2-7, the V gene TRBV27; D is unclear. V shed 0 bases and J shed 2 bases, with 11 bases lying between them. Germline V gene data show CDR1 as MNHEY and CDR2 as SMNVEV (reference sequence). The CDR3 has 15 residues.

In this sample, this clonotype turned up many times. The genes are TRBV10-3 and TRBJ2-1; 12 bases agree with TRBD2. Germline trimming cut 8 bases from V and 1 base from J; bases unmatched to any gene: 12. The CDR3 covers 18 residues. The germline V gene encodes CDR1 ENHRY and CDR2 SYGVKD. Here the CDR3 reads CAISPGTSGSRSYNEQFF. CDR3 sequence (DNA): TGTGCCATCTCACCAGGGACTAGCGGGTCGAGGTCCTACAATGAGCAGTTCTTC.

This clonotype was found a few times. The rearrangement uses TRBV3-1 and TRBJ2-3, with a possible D match to TRBD2 (6 bases). CDR3 length equals 16 residues. Germline V gene sequence: CDR1 LGHDT, CDR2 YNNKEL (reference sequence). The germline V and J ends were trimmed by 4 bases and 2 bases, with 16 bases remaining between them. CDR3 sequence reads: CASSPRAGSDTDTQYF. CDR3 DNA sequence: TGTGCCAGCAGCCCTCGGGCCGGGAGCGACACAGATACGCAGTATTTT.

This clonotype was detected many times. This rearrangement joins TRBV5-1 to TRBJ2-7, with 8 bases matching TRBD1. V gave up 4 bases and J gave up 6 bases; unmatched junction bases: 9. CDR3 size: 14 residues. The V gene's germline CDR1 is SGHRS and CDR2 YFSETQ. DNA for the CDR3: TGCGCCAGCAGCAGGACAGGGAGCGACGGCGAGCAGTACTTC. It specifies CASSRTGSDGEQYF.

This clonotype has a count of ten or more. The chain carries TRBV6-6 and TRBJ2-7; D gene ambiguous. The CDR3 runs to 14 residues. V lost 3 bases and J lost 3, with 12 bases in between. CDR1 and CDR2 from the germline V gene are MNHNY and SVGAGI (reference sequence). CDR3 in amino acids: CASSYATINYEQYF. CDR3 DNA sequence: TGTGCCAGCAGTTATGCCACTATCAACTACGAGCAGTACTTC.

Notes on this clonotype: Being one base from a much bigger clone, this may be a read error. The chain employs TRBV14 and TRBJ2-7; D unresolved. The CDR3 has 12 amino acids. Germline values: CDR1 SGHDN, CDR2 FVKESK. CDR3 DNA sequence: TGTGCCAGCATCCAAAGTTCCTACGAGCAGTACTTC. Translating it yields CASIQSSYEQYF. Filled out from reference TRBV14 and TRBJ2-7, the complete variable domain reads EAGVTQFPSHSVIEKGQTVTLRCDPISGHDNLYWYRRVMGKEIKFLLHFVKESKQDESGMPNNRFLAERTGGTYSTLKVQPAELEDSGVYFCASIQSSYEQYFGPGTRLTVT.

This clonotype has a count of ten or more. The J gene is TRBJ2-2, the V gene TRBV5-1; possible D gene TRBD1, 8 bases. CDR3 length: 18 residues. The V end lost 4 bases, the J end lost 3 bases, and 22 bases lay between the germline ends. CDR1 is SGHRS, CDR2 YFSETQ, per germline. The CDR3 region has the DNA TGCGCCAGCAGCGGGGGGGGCAGGGGGCGCGAAGACACCGGGGAGCTGTTTTTT. It codes for CASSGGGRGREDTGELFF.

This clonotype has ten or more counts. The V call is TRBV19, the J call TRBJ1-2; TRBD1 is a possible D gene (5 bases). With 3 bases removed from V and 4 bases from J, the gap between germline ends came to 12 bases. The CDR3 contains 14 residues. Looked up from germline, CDR1 is LNHDA and CDR2 is SQIVND (reference sequence). DNA of the CDR3: TGTGCCAGTAGTATCATTTCGGGACTCTATGGCTACACCTTC. Its protein is CASSIISGLYGYTF.

This clonotype was recorded at least ten times. V gene TRBV29-1 combines with J gene TRBJ2-2; D assignment may be TRBD1 or TRBD2 (6 bases each). The CDR3 runs to 15 residues. V lost 7 bases, J lost 6 bases, and 21 bases lay in between. CDR1 and CDR2 from the germline V gene are SQVTM and ANQGSEA. The CDR3 DNA reads TGCAGCGGGAGGGGGGCGGGGAATCAGCCCGGGGAGCTGTTTTTT. This sequence encodes CSGRGAGNQPGELFF.

Ten or more counts support this clonotype. The V gene is TRBV2, the J gene TRBJ2-6, with TRBD1 matching over 8 bases. The trim removed 5 bases at V and 2 bases at J, leaving 5 bases unmatched. Germline CDR1 reads SNHLY; CDR2 reads FYNNEI. The CDR3 sequence is 16 residues long. The DNA for the CDR3 is TGTGCCAGCAGTCTAGACAGGGGCGCTGGGGCCAACGTCCTGACTTTC. Its translation is CASSLDRGAGANVLTF.

Notes on this clonotype: Possible read error: a much larger clone is one base away. The chain combines TRBV28 with TRBJ2-2, with D possibly being TRBD1 (6 bases). CDR3 length: 15 amino acids. Trimming took off 4 bases at V and 4 bases at J, with 13 bases between the two ends. Germline V gene data show CDR1 as MDHEN and CDR2 as SYDVKM. The CDR3 spells CASSSGIGGTGELFF. CDR3 bases: TGTGCCAGCAGTTCCGGGATAGGGGGCACCGGGGAGCTGTTTTTT.

This clonotype has a count of ten or more. The chain employs TRBV4-1 and TRBJ1-3; D remains ambiguous. The CDR3 has 15 amino acids. Trimming took 3 bases from V and 0 from J, leaving 9 bases between them. Germline CDR1 reads MGHRA; CDR2 reads YSYEKL. DNA for the CDR3: TGCGCCAGCAGCCAGAACGACAACTCTGGAAACACCATATATTTT. This gives the protein CASSQNDNSGNTIYF.